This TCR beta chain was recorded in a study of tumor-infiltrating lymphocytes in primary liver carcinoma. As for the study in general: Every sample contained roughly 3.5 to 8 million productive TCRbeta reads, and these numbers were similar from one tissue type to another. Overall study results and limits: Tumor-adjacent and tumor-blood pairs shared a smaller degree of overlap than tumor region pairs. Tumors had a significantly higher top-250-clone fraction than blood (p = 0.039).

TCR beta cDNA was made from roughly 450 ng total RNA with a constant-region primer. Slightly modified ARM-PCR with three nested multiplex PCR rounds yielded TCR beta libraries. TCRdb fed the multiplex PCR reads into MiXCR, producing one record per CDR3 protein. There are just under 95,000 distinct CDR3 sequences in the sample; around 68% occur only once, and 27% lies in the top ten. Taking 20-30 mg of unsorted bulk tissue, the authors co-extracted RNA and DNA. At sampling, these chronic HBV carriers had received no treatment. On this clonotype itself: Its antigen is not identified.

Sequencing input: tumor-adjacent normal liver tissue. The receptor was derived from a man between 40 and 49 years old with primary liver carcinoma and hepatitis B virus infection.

The CDR3 region has the DNA TGTGCCAGCAGTTTATCGACTAGCGAGAAGTACGAGCAGTACTTC. It translates to CASSLSTSEKYEQYF. This rearrangement joins TRBV12-3 or TRBV12-4 to TRBJ2-7, with 8 bases identical to TRBD2. The CDR3 runs 15 residues. The V segment lost 2 bases and the J segment 4 bases; nucleotides outside the gene matches: 7.